Here is one TCR beta chain with its context. The antigen is not known. The data are from a study of blood T cells in healthy people across ages. The study's findings and limits: While age rose, TCR beta diversity per million T cells dropped in a roughly linear way. There was a strong correlation between TCR beta diversity and naive T cell percentage.

The CDR3 is 13 residues long. Germline assignment: CDR1 MNHEY and CDR2 SVGEGT. Trimming removed 10 bases from V and 7 bases from J; junction bases left unmatched: 10. A second about 6 to 12 cycle PCR used barcoded and J-beta primers. TCRdb processed the 5' RACE reads anew with MiXCR; each CDR3 protein has one entry. The sample records more than 800,000 distinct CDR3 sequences, more than 40% being singletons. The sequencing sample was made of blood. The source is a woman aged 55-70 years in good health. The chain employs TRBV6-2 or TRBV6-3 and TRBJ2-5; 9 nucleotides line up with TRBD1. In nucleotides, the CDR3 is TGTGCCACCCAACCTACAGGGGGCGCGACCCAGTACTTC. Translated, it gives CATQPTGGATQYF.